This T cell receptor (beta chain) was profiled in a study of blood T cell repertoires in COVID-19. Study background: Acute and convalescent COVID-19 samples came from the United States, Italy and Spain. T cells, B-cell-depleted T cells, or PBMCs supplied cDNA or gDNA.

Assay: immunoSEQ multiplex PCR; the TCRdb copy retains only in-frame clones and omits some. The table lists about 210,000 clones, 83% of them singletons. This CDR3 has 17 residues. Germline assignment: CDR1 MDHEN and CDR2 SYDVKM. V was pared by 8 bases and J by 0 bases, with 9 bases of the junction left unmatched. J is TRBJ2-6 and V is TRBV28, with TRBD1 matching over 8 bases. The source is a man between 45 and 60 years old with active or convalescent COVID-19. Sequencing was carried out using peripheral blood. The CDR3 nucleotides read TGTGCCAGCTATGGGGGACAGGTCCCCTCTGGGGCCAACGTCCTGACTTTC. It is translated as CASYGGQVPSGANVLTF. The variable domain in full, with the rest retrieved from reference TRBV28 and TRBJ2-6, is DVKVTQSSRYLVKRTGEKVFLECVQDMDHENMFWYRQDPGLGLRLIYFSYDVKMKEKGDIPEGYSVSREKKERFSLILESASTNQTSMYLCASYGGQVPSGANVLTFGAGSRLTVL.